This TCR beta chain was identified in a study of preoperative IRX-2 immunotherapy in early breast cancer. With V trimmed by 10 bases and J by 2 bases, 1 base remained unmatched. Germline CDR1 reads MNHGY; CDR2 reads SAAAGT. This CDR3 comprises 13 residues. Treatment defined: preoperative locoregional IRX-2 cytokine immunotherapy. Preoperative locoregional IRX-2 cytokine immunotherapy was tested in the phase Ib source study. Measured with immunoSEQ multiplex PCR; TCRdb has only the in-frame clones, and not every one. The data show some 32,000 clones, roughly four fifths seen once. Here the sequenced sample was lymph node tissue, taken from a patient treated with IRX-2 immunotherapy. The chain is built from TRBV6-8 and TRBJ2-6, with 8 bases that match TRBD2. The receptor was derived from a human donor with breast cancer. CDR3 nucleotides: TGTGCCATGCGGGAGGCTGGGGCCAACGTCCTGACTTTC. Residues: CAMREAGANVLTF.